This T cell receptor beta chain was found in a study of cytomegalovirus exposure and HLA in healthy donors. With 60 Vbeta and 13 Jbeta primers, the PCR was carried out. Profiling relied on immunoSEQ multiplex PCR, and the TCRdb table lists in-frame clones only, not all of them. This table has 110,000 or so clones, about 77% appearing once. This clone was observed a few times. An end of the junction does not agree with germline; a read error may underlie this. Healthy bone marrow donors made up the donors. The sequence came from a woman in her thirties in good health and CMV-seropositive. The sequenced material came from PBMCs.

CDR3 in amino acids: CASSPSTSWTGLFTEQFF. The CDR3, as DNA: TGTGCTAGCAGCCCCTCAACTTCCTGGACAGGACTCTTCACTGAGCAGTTCTTC. The rearrangement links TRBV7-7 to TRBJ2-1; 7 nucleotides line up with TRBD1. Germline V gives CDR1 SSHAT, CDR2 FNYEAQ (reference sequence). The CDR3 has 18 amino acids.